The text below deals with one T cell receptor (beta chain). These data are taken from a study of glioma-infiltrating T cells after dendritic cell vaccination. Study context: Three intradermal dendritic cell vaccine injections were given every two weeks.

Primers: 60 V beta forward and 13 J beta reverse. The data were produced by immunoSEQ multiplex PCR, yet TCRdb's version contains in-frame clones alone and is incomplete. The data contain 100,000 or so clones, almost 90% of them singletons. Time point defined: after dendritic cell vaccination, including at tumor progression/relapse. Fresh-frozen tumor tissue and more than two years of survival data were available for all. Sequenced here: blood, sampled after dendritic cell vaccination. This TCR derives from a human donor with glioblastoma.

The DNA of the CDR3 is TGTGCCAGCAGGGGAGAAAGCTCCTATAATTCACCCCTCCACTTT. Translated, it gives CASRGESSYNSPLHF. This chain connects TRBV7-9 to TRBJ1-6; D not resolved. The CDR3 extends over 15 amino acids. In germline, CDR1 is SEHNR, CDR2 FQNEAQ (reference sequence). Between the trimmed V and J ends, which lost 6 bases and 0 bases, there was a span of 9 bases.